Shown below are 32 T cell receptor beta chains from a single sample sequenced in a study of T cells in localized non-small cell lung cancer. Sequenced by immunoSEQ multiplex PCR; TCRdb stores in-frame clones only, minus some. The table records about 1,700 clones, 29% of them present only once. Source: normal lung tissue next to the tumor, taken before any cancer treatment. These receptors were obtained from a woman between 35 and 70 years old with stage III lung adenocarcinoma.

This clone has more than one count but fewer than ten. V usage is TRBV5-1 and J usage is TRBJ1-6, with TRBD1 as a possible D gene (5 bases). The CDR3 totals 14 residues. Trimming stripped 2 bases from V and 9 bases from J, with 12 bases between. Germline CDR1 is SGHRS and CDR2 is YFSETQ. CDR3 in DNA: TGCGCCAGCAGCTTAGAGGGGCTGGGTTCACCCCTCCACTTT. It translates to CASSLEGLGSPLHF.

This sequence joins TRBV28 and TRBJ2-3, with D maybe TRBD1 (5 bases). Germline V CDR1 and CDR2: MDHEN, SYDVKM. This CDR3 has 15 residues. The V end lost 6 bases, the J end lost 3 bases, and 16 bases lay between the germline ends. CDR3: CASSLRTSTTDTQYF. In nucleotides, the CDR3 is TGTGCCAGCAGCCTGAGGACATCCACTACAGATACGCAGTATTTT.

The rearrangement joins TRBV6-8 to TRBJ1-5; 8 nucleotides line up with TRBD1. CDR3 length equals 16 residues. Losses at the gene ends were 6 bases for V and 0 bases for J; bases not matched to a gene: 7. In germline, CDR1 is MNHGY, CDR2 SAAAGT. The CDR3 nucleotides read TGTGCCAGCAGCCCCAACAGGGGGACTAGCAATCAGCCCCAGCATTTT. This encodes CASSPNRGTSNQPQHF.

This clone is labeled large. V is TRBV11-3 and J is TRBJ2-1, with a possible D match to TRBD1 (6 bases). The germline CDR1 and CDR2 sequences are SGHNT and YENEEA. The ends were cut back, 3 bases at V and 7 bases at J, with 16 bases in the middle. The CDR3 is 15 residues long. CDR3 coding DNA: TGTGCCAGCAGCTTGAAGGGGGAGAATCGGAATGAGCAGTTCTTC. Translated: CASSLKGENRNEQFF.

This clone was observed a handful of times. The chain carries TRBV11-3 and TRBJ1-3; D not certain. Per germline, CDR1 SGHNT and CDR2 YENEEA. The CDR3 runs to 15 residues. Trimming removed 5 bases from V and 2 bases from J, with 13 bases in between. The CDR3 region has the DNA TGTGCCAGCAGCCAGGAGGTTAGGGCTGGAAACACCATATATTTT. This codes for CASSQEVRAGNTIYF. The full variable domain, in which reference TRBV11-3 and TRBJ1-3 provide the parts outside the CDR3, is EAGVVQSPRYKIIEKKQPVAFWCNPISGHNTLYWYLQNLGQGPELLIRYENEEAVDDSQLPKDRFSAERLKGVDSTLKIQPAELGDSAVYLCASSQEVRAGNTIYFGEGSWLTVV.

This chain links TRBV11-3 with TRBJ2-1; D uncertain. The CDR3 runs 14 residues. Germline CDR1 reads SGHNT; CDR2 reads YENEEA. V dropped 5 bases and J dropped 6 bases, with 14 bases sitting between them. The CDR3 here is CASSAVRLSNEQFF. CDR3 bases: TGTGCCAGCAGCGCGGTCCGTCTCTCCAATGAGCAGTTCTTC.

This clone was recorded a few times. The junction does not match germline at one end; this may be a read error. V is TRBV6-8 and J is TRBJ1-1; 8 nucleotides match TRBD1. CDR1 and CDR2 from the germline V gene are MNHGY and SAAAGT. This CDR3 is 14 amino acids long. CDR3 amino acids: CAISFSGGPEGAFF. Here the CDR3 DNA reads TGTGCCATCAGTTTCTCAGGGGGCCCTGAGGGGGCTTTCTTT.

This chain joins TRBV19 and TRBJ2-7; D is perhaps TRBD2 (6 bases). The V and J ends lost 4 bases and 0 bases respectively, with 13 bases between them. The germline gives CDR1 LNHDA, CDR2 SQIVND (reference sequence). This CDR3 comprises 15 residues. Here the CDR3 reads CASSSLEGLSYEQYF. CDR3 nucleotides: TGTGCCAGTAGTAGTCTGGAGGGGCTCTCCTACGAGCAGTACTTC. The full variable domain, its missing parts supplied by reference TRBV19 and TRBJ2-7, is DGGITQSPKYLFRKEGQNVTLSCEQNLNHDAMYWYRQDPGQGLRLIYYSQIVNDFQKGDIAEGYSVSREKKESFPLTVTSAQKNPTAFYLCASSSLEGLSYEQYFGPGTRLTVT.

This clone appeared a few times. V gene TRBV6-8 combines with J gene TRBJ2-5; no clear D gene. Germline lookup yields CDR1 MNHGY and CDR2 SAAAGT. The CDR3 is 14 amino acids. V lost 2 bases and J 4 bases, leaving 11 bases between the germline ends. The CDR3 is CASSYGLGSETQYF. For the CDR3, the DNA is TGTGCCAGCAGTTACGGGCTAGGATCAGAGACCCAGTACTTC.

The V call is TRBV29-1, the J call TRBJ2-1, with a tentative D call TRBD2 (6 bases). The CDR3 covers 15 residues. V was cut by 6 bases and J by 0 bases, with 15 bases left in between. Germline V CDR1 and CDR2: SQVTM, ANQGSEA. CDR3 in amino acids: CSVGGESGSYNEQFF. CDR3 bases: TGCAGCGTGGGGGGTGAGTCGGGCTCCTACAATGAGCAGTTCTTC.

This clone occurred a few times. The rearrangement links TRBV7-2 to TRBJ2-5; 12 bases agree with TRBD1. Germline V gene lookup returns CDR1 SGHTA and CDR2 FQGNSA. This CDR3 has 15 residues. The ends lost 3 bases at V and 5 bases at J; junction bases unmatched: 4. The DNA of the CDR3 is TGTGCCAGCAGCTTCGGGACAGGGGGCCGGGAGACCCAGTACTTC. Its protein is CASSFGTGGRETQYF.

The chain employs TRBV29-1 and TRBJ2-1, with 7 bases aligning to TRBD2. This CDR3 contains 14 residues. In germline, CDR1 is SQVTM, CDR2 ANQGSEA. V dropped 5 bases and J dropped 8; count of bases not matched to a gene: 12. CDR3 nucleotides: TGCAGCGTTCCGCAGGGAGTAGGGAGGGATGAGCAGTTCTTC. Translation: CSVPQGVGRDEQFF.

This clone was seen a handful of times. The chain links TRBV19 to TRBJ2-1; D gene unclear. Germline V gene sequence: CDR1 LNHDA, CDR2 SQIVND (reference sequence). CDR3 length equals 16 residues. Trimming stripped 2 bases from V and 7 bases from J, with 18 bases between. The CDR3 DNA reads as TGTGCCAGTAGTATAAGCCCCTTCGGTCTGGGGAATGAGCAGTTCTTC. Translating gives CASSISPFGLGNEQFF.

This sequence joins TRBV9 and TRBJ2-3, with D possibly being TRBD1 or TRBD2 (7 bases each). The V gene lost 4 bases and the J gene lost 2 bases, with 17 bases spanning the gap. The CDR3 sequence is 16 residues long. The V gene's germline CDR1 is SGDLS and CDR2 YYNGEE. CDR3 sequence: CASSLYQGGPTDTQYF. In DNA form, the CDR3 reads TGTGCCAGCAGCCTTTACCAGGGGGGGCCCACAGATACGCAGTATTTT.

A few counts support this clone. The chain has TRBV30 and TRBJ1-1; no clear D gene. Germline V lookup: CDR1 GTSNPN, CDR2 SVGIG (reference sequence). Deletions cut 0 bases from V and 5 bases from J, with 13 bases between. The CDR3 is 14 amino acids. The CDR3: CAWSVRDWETEAFF. Written as DNA, the CDR3 is TGTGCCTGGAGTGTACGTGACTGGGAAACTGAAGCTTTCTTT. Filled out from reference TRBV30 and TRBJ1-1, the complete variable domain reads SQTIHQWPATLVQPVGSPLSLECTVEGTSNPNLYWYRQAAGRGLQLLFYSVGIGQISSEVPQNLSASRPQDRQFILSSKKLLLSDSGFYLCAWSVRDWETEAFFGQGTRLTVV.

The rearrangement uses TRBV11-3 and TRBJ2-1; 7 nucleotides align to TRBD1. Losses at the gene ends were 4 bases for V and 6 bases for J; bases not matched to a gene: 9. Germline V gene data show CDR1 as SGHNT and CDR2 as YENEEA. CDR3 length: 15 residues. CDR3 sequence: CASSWGQSIRNEQFF. CDR3 nucleotides: TGTGCCAGCAGCTGGGGACAGAGCATTCGCAATGAGCAGTTCTTC.

The CDR3 sequence: CASSVGGLQGGELFF. CDR3 coding DNA: TGTGCCAGCAGCGTCGGGGGCCTTCAAGGCGGGGAGCTGTTTTTT. V and J are TRBV9 and TRBJ2-2; D tentatively fits TRBD1 or TRBD2 (6 bases each). This CDR3 spans 15 amino acids. V gave up 2 bases and J gave up 7 bases, with 15 bases separating them. Germline V lookup: CDR1 SGDLS, CDR2 YYNGEE.

This clone counts as large (0.1 to 1%). The V gene is TRBV30, the J gene TRBJ1-5; 9 bases map to TRBD1. Trimming removed 2 bases from V and 6 bases from J; junction bases left unmatched: 8. The CDR3 covers 15 residues. Germline lookup yields CDR1 GTSNPN and CDR2 SVGIG (reference sequence). The CDR3 loop reads CAWSSGQGTGQPQHF. As DNA, the CDR3 is TGTGCCTGGAGTTCGGGACAGGGTACGGGTCAGCCCCAGCATTTT.

The chain links TRBV11-3 to TRBJ2-2; 14 bases agree with TRBD2. From germline, CDR1 is SGHNT and CDR2 YENEEA. V was pared by 5 bases and J by 4 bases, with 15 bases of the junction left unmatched. This CDR3 comprises 20 residues. The CDR3 loop reads CASSLSGLAGGTRGTGELFF. The CDR3 DNA reads as TGTGCCAGCAGCCTTAGTGGACTAGCGGGGGGCACCCGAGGCACCGGGGAGCTGTTTTTT. The full variable domain, its missing parts supplied by reference TRBV11-3 and TRBJ2-2, is EAGVVQSPRYKIIEKKQPVAFWCNPISGHNTLYWYLQNLGQGPELLIRYENEEAVDDSQLPKDRFSAERLKGVDSTLKIQPAELGDSAVYLCASSLSGLAGGTRGTGELFFGEGSRLTVL.

A few counts support this clone. The rearrangement uses TRBV6-8 and TRBJ1-3; D is undetermined. Deletions cut 2 bases from V and 0 bases from J, with 8 bases between. This CDR3 has 15 residues. Germline V gives CDR1 MNHGY, CDR2 SAAAGT. Written as DNA, the CDR3 is TGTGCCAGCAGTTACCGACAACTCTCTGGAAACACCATATATTTT. Translated: CASSYRQLSGNTIYF.

This clone was counted a single time. The rearrangement uses TRBV29-1 and TRBJ2-3; a weak D match, TRBD1 (5 bases). Germline CDR1 is SQVTM and CDR2 is ANQGSEA. CDR3 length: 13 residues. V lost 4 bases to trimming and J lost 2 bases, with 10 bases between them. The CDR3 region has the DNA TGCAGCGTTGTGGGGCCTTACACAGATACGCAGTATTTT. This sequence encodes CSVVGPYTDTQYF.

V usage is TRBV6-8 and J usage is TRBJ2-3, with 7 positions matching TRBD2. Germline V gene sequence: CDR1 MNHGY, CDR2 SAAAGT. Unmatched junction bases numbered 8, after V lost 6 bases and J lost 2 bases. The CDR3 runs to 15 residues. CDR3 in amino acids: CASSDRDYNTDTQYF. In DNA form, the CDR3 reads TGTGCCAGCAGCGACCGGGACTACAACACAGATACGCAGTATTTT.

This clone was recorded only once. The V gene is TRBV19, the J gene TRBJ1-4, with a possible D match to TRBD1 (6 bases). The CDR3 is made up of 15 amino acids. The V gene's germline CDR1 is LNHDA and CDR2 SQIVND (reference sequence). V lost 6 bases to trimming and J lost 3 bases, with 14 bases between them. CDR3 in amino acids: CASRLRGTANEKLFF. The CDR3 coding sequence is TGTGCCAGTAGGCTTAGGGGGACGGCTAATGAAAAACTGTTTTTT. Full variable domain (missing parts from reference TRBV19 and TRBJ1-4): DGGITQSPKYLFRKEGQNVTLSCEQNLNHDAMYWYRQDPGQGLRLIYYSQIVNDFQKGDIAEGYSVSREKKESFPLTVTSAQKNPTAFYLCASRLRGTANEKLFFGSGTQLSVL.

This chain links TRBV19 with TRBJ1-5; TRBD1 matches 9 bases. The length of the CDR3 is 14 residues. Germline V gives CDR1 LNHDA, CDR2 SQIVND (reference sequence). V was clipped by 9 bases and J by 3 bases; unmatched bases: 6. This CDR3 reads CASDTGGNNQPQHF. DNA of the CDR3: TGTGCCAGCGATACAGGGGGCAACAATCAGCCCCAGCATTTT.

J is TRBJ2-1 and V is TRBV5-1, with 12 bases fitting TRBD2. The junction had 4 bases not matched to a gene; V was cut back by 0 bases and J by 9 bases. Per germline, CDR1 SGHRS and CDR2 YFSETQ. The CDR3 contains 15 residues. The CDR3 DNA reads as TGCGCCAGCAGCTTGGGGGGACTAGCGGGTGGTGAGCAGTTCTTC. Translating it yields CASSLGGLAGGEQFF.

The chain couples TRBV7-8 to TRBJ2-7; D possibly corresponds to TRBD2 (5 bases). The CDR3 spans 13 residues. The germline V gene encodes CDR1 SGHVS and CDR2 FQNEAQ. Trimming shortened V by 2 bases and J by 6 bases, and 11 bases separated the two germline ends. CDR3: CASSLSRGSEQYF. For the CDR3, the DNA is TGTGCCAGCAGCTTAAGTCGGGGTTCCGAGCAGTACTTC.

The V gene is TRBV19, the J gene TRBJ1-5, with D possibly matching TRBD1 (5 bases). Germline assignment: CDR1 LNHDA and CDR2 SQIVND (reference sequence). This CDR3 spans 15 amino acids. V dropped 7 bases and J dropped 3 bases, with 16 bases sitting between them. The CDR3 spells CASTRRDGYNQPQHF. CDR3 DNA sequence: TGTGCCAGTACCCGCCGGGACGGCTACAATCAGCCCCAGCATTTT.

J is TRBJ2-2 and V is TRBV5-1, with D unresolved. V was shortened by 1 base and J by 4 bases, with 14 bases between the two germline ends. The V gene's germline CDR1 is SGHRS and CDR2 YFSETQ. The CDR3 loop spans 16 amino acids. In DNA, the CDR3 is TGCGCCAGCAGCTTGACAGTCATTTCGGGCACCGGGGAGCTGTTTTTT. It codes for CASSLTVISGTGELFF.

This clone has a handful of counts. The V gene is TRBV9, the J gene TRBJ1-5, with 7 nucleotides matching TRBD1. Germline CDR1 and CDR2: SGDLS and YYNGEE. V shed 4 bases, J shed 7 bases, and the junction held 17 bases outside the gene matches. CDR3 length: 17 amino acids. DNA of the CDR3: TGTGCCAGCAGCCCAGGGGGGGGCGCTGGATTCGGACAGCCCCAGCATTTT. Encoded protein: CASSPGGGAGFGQPQHF.

In this sample, this clone is medium-sized. This sequence joins TRBV11-3 and TRBJ2-1; possible D gene TRBD2, 6 bases. Germline V CDR1 and CDR2: SGHNT, YENEEA. The V gene lost 3 bases and the J gene lost 0 bases, with 9 bases spanning the gap. CDR3 length: 15 amino acids. The CDR3 region has the DNA TGTGCCAGCAGCTTTGGGAGGAGCTCCTACAATGAGCAGTTCTTC. It specifies CASSFGRSSYNEQFF.

The chain employs TRBV28 and TRBJ1-1; possible D gene TRBD1, 5 bases. V gave up 5 bases and J gave up 1 base, with 11 bases separating them. The CDR3 has 14 amino acids. Germline V gene sequence: CDR1 MDHEN, CDR2 SYDVKM. CDR3 sequence reads: CASSPAGANTEAFF. The CDR3 DNA follows: TGTGCCAGCAGTCCCGCTGGGGCGAACACTGAAGCTTTCTTT.

The chain joins TRBV29-1 to TRBJ2-7; the match to TRBD1 covers 8 bases. Germline V lookup: CDR1 SQVTM, CDR2 ANQGSEA. CDR3 length equals 15 residues. The junction had 12 bases not matched to a gene; V was cut back by 6 bases and J by 2 bases. The CDR3 DNA sequence: TGCAGCGTGGGGGGCCGGGACAGGACACCCTACGAGCAGTACTTC. It translates to CSVGGRDRTPYEQYF.